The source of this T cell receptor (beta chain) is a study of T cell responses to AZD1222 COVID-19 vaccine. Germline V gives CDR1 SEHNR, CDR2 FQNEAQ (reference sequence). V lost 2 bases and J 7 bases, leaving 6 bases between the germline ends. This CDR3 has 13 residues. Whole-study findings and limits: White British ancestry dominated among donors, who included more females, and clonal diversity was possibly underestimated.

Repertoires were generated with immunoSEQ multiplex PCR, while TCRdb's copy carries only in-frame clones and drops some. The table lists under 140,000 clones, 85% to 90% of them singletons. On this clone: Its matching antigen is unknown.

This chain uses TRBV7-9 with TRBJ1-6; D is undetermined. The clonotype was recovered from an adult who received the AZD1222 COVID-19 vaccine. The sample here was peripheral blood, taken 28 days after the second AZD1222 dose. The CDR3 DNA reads TGTGCCAGCAGCTTAAACCTAAATTCACCCCTCCACTTT. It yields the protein CASSLNLNSPLHF.